This TCR beta chain was observed in a study of CD8 T cells in ankylosing spondylitis. TCRdb used MiXCR to reprocess the 5' RACE reads, holding one entry per CDR3 protein. The table records 200,000 to 300,000 distinct CDR3 sequences, over 9.5% of them present only once. In germline, CDR1 is SGHDN, CDR2 FVKESK. The CDR3 totals 14 residues. The source is a male donor with ankylosing spondylitis or in good health (not recorded which). V gene TRBV14 combines with J gene TRBJ2-3; D possibly corresponds to TRBD1 (5 bases). Sequenced material: blood, either unsorted or a sorted T cell fraction (not recorded which). This chain's CDR3 is CVSAATLGPDTQYF. CDR3 DNA: TGTGTGTCAGCTGCTACTTTGGGGCCAGATACGCAGTATTTT.